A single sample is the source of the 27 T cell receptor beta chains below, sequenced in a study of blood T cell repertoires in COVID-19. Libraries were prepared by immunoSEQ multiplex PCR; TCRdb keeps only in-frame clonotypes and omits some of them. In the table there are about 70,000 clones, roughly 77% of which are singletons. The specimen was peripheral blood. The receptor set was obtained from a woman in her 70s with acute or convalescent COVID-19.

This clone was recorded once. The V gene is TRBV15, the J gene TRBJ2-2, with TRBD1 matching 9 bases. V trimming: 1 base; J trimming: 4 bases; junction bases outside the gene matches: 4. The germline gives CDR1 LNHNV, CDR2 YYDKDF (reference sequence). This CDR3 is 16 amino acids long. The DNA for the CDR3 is TGTGCCACCAGCAGAGTACAGGGGGCGGCCACCGGGGAGCTGTTTTTT. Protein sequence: CATSRVQGAATGELFF.

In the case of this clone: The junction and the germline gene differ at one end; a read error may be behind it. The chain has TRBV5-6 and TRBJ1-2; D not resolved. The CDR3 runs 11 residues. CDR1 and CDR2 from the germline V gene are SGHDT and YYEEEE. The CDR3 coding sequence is TGTGCCAGCAGCTACGCTAATCGGGAAGCCTTC. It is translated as CASSYANREAF.

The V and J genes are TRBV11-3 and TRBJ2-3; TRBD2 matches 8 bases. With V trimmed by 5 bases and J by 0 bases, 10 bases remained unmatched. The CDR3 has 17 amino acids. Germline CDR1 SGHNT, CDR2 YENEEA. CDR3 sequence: CASSPVAGGLSTDTQYF. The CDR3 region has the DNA TGTGCCAGCAGCCCCGTGGCGGGGGGCCTTAGCACAGATACGCAGTATTTT.

This CDR3 reads CAWSVVTGTGGRPYNSPLHF. The CDR3 nucleotides read TGTGCCTGGAGTGTCGTAACCGGGACAGGGGGAAGACCCTATAATTCACCCCTCCACTTT. The V call is TRBV30, the J call TRBJ1-6; 11 bases align to TRBD1. The CDR3 totals 20 residues. The germline gives CDR1 GTSNPN, CDR2 SVGIG (reference sequence). V lost 0 bases and J lost 2; bases outside the gene matches: 12. The entire variable domain, with the rest obtained from reference TRBV30 and TRBJ1-6, is as follows: SQTIHQWPATLVQPVGSPLSLECTVEGTSNPNLYWYRQAAGRGLQLLFYSVGIGQISSEVPQNLSASRPQDRQFILSSKKLLLSDSGFYLCAWSVVTGTGGRPYNSPLHFGNGTRLTVT.

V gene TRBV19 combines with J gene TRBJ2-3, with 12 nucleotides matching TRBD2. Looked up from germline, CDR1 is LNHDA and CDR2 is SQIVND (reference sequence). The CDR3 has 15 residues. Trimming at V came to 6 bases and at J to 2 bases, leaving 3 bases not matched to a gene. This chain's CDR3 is CASRWTSGTTDTQYF. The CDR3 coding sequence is TGTGCCAGTAGATGGACTAGCGGGACCACAGATACGCAGTATTTT.

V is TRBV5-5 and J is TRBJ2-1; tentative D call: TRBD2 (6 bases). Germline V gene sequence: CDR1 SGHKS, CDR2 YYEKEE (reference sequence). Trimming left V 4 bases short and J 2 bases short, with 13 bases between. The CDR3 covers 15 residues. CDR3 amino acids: CASSAGLQAYNEQFF. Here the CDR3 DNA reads TGTGCCAGCAGCGCCGGACTACAAGCCTACAATGAGCAGTTCTTC.

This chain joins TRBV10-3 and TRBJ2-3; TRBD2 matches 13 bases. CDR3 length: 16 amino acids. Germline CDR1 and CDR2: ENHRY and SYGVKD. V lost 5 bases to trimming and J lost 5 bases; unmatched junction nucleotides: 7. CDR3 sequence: CAISPGTSGAGDTQYF. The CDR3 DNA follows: TGTGCCATCAGTCCCGGGACTAGCGGGGCCGGAGATACGCAGTATTTT.

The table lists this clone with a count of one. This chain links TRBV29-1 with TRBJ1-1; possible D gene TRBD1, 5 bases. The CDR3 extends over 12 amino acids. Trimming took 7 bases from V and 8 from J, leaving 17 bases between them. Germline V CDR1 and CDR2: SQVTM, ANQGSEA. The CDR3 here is CSAKPQGLEAFF. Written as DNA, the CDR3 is TGCAGCGCAAAGCCCCAGGGTTTGGAAGCTTTCTTT.

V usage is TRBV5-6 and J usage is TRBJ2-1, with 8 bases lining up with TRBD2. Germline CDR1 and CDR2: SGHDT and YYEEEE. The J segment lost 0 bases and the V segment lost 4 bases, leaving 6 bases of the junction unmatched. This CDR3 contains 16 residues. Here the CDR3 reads CASSPQRGRSYNEQFF. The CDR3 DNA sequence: TGTGCCAGCAGCCCGCAGCGGGGGCGCTCCTACAATGAGCAGTTCTTC.

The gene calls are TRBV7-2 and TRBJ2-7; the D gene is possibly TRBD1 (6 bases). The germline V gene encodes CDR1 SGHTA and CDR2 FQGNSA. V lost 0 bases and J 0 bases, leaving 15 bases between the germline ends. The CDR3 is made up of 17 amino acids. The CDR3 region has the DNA TGTGCCAGCAGCTTAGCGGGTGGGGGCGTAAGCTCCTACGAGCAGTACTTC. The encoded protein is CASSLAGGGVSSYEQYF.

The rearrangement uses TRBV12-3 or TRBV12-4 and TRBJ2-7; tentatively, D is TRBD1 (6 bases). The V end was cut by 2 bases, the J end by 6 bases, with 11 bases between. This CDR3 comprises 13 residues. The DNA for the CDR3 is TGTGCCAGCAGTTTACGACAGGCATTCGAGCAGTACTTC. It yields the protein CASSLRQAFEQYF.

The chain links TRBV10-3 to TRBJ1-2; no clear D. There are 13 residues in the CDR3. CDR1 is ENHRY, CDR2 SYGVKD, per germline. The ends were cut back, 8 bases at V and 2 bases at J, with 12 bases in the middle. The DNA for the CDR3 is TGTGCCATCGGCCAGGAACGAAACTATGGCTACACCTTC. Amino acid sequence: CAIGQERNYGYTF.

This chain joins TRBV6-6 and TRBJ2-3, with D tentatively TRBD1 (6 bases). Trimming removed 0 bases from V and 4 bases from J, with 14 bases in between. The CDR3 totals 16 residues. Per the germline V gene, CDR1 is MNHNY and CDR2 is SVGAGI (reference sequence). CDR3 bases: TGTGCCAGCAGTTACTCGAAAGGGGGTTGGGCAGATACGCAGTATTTT. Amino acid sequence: CASSYSKGGWADTQYF.

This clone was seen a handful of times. The CDR3 region is CASSQSLNEQYF. Written as DNA, the CDR3 is TGCGCCAGCAGTCAATCATTAAACGAGCAGTACTTC. The chain is built from TRBV23-1 and TRBJ2-7; D is ambiguous. TRBV23-1 is known as an ORF, though its function is uncertain. Trimming removed 0 bases from V and 5 bases from J, with 5 bases in between. The CDR3 runs to 12 residues.

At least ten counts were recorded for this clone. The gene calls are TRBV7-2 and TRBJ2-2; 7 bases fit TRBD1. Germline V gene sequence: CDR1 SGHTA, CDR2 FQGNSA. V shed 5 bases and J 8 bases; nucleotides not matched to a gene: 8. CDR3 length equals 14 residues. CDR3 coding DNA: TGTGCCAGCAGCACCCGGGGACAGTCGGGGGAGCTGTTTTTT. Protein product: CASSTRGQSGELFF. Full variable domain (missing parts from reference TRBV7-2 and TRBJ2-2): GAGVSQSPSNKVTEKGKDVELRCDPISGHTALYWYRQSLGQGLEFLIYFQGNSAPDKSGLPSDRFSAERTGGSVSTLTIQRTQQEDSAVYLCASSTRGQSGELFFGEGSRLTVL.

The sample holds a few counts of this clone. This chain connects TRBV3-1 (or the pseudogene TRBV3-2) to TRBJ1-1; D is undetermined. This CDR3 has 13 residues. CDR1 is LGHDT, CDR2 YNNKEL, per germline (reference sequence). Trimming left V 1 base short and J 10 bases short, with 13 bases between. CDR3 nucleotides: TGTGCCAGCAGCCAAGGAGGCCCCCGACGAGCTTTCTTT. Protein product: CASSQGGPRRAFF.

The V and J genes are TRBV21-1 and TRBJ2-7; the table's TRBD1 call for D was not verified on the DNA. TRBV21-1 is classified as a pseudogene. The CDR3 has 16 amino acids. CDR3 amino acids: CASSKVWGTGPYEQYF. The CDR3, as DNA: TGTGCCAGCAGCAAAGTTTGGGGGACAGGGCCCTACGAGCAGTACTTC.

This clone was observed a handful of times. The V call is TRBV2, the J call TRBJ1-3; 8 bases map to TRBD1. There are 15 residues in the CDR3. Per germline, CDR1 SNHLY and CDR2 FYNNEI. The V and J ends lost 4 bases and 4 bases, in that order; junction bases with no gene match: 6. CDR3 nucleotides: TGTGCCAGCAGTGTGCAGGGGGCCTCAGGAAACACCATATATTTT. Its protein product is CASSVQGASGNTIYF.

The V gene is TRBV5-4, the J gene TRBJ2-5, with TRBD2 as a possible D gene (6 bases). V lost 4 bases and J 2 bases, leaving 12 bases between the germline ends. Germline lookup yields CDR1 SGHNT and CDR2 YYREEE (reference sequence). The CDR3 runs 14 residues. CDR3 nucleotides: TGTGCCAGCAGCCTGGGGGGACTTCAAGAGACCCAGTACTTC. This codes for CASSLGGLQETQYF.

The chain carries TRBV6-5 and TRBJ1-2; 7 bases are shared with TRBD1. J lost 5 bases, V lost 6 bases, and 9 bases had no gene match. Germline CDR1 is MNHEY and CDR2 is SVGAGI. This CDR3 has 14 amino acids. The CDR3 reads CASRRSGTEYGYTF. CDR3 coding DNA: TGTGCCAGCAGACGCTCCGGGACAGAATATGGCTACACCTTC.

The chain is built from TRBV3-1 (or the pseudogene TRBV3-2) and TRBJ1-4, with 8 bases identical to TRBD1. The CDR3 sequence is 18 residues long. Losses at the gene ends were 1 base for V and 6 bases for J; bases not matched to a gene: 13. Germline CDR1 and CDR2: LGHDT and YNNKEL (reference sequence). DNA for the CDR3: TGTGCCAGCAGCCAAGTTCTTCAGGGGGCGCGGGGTTATGAAAAACTGTTTTTT. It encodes CASSQVLQGARGYEKLFF.

The chain's CDR3 is CASSSPGVRYEQYF. CDR3 bases: TGTGCCAGCAGTTCCCCAGGCGTCCGCTACGAGCAGTACTTC. The gene calls are TRBV6-5 and TRBJ2-7; D gene unclear. Trimming removed 4 bases from V and 3 bases from J, with 13 bases in between. This CDR3 comprises 14 residues. The germline V gene encodes CDR1 MNHEY and CDR2 SVGAGI.

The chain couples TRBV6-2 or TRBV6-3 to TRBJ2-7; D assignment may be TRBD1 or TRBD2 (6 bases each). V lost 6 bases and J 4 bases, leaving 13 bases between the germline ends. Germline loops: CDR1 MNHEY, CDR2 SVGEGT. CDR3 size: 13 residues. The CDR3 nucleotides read TGTGCCAGCAGCCCGGGGGCACCATACGAGCAGTACTTC. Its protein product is CASSPGAPYEQYF.

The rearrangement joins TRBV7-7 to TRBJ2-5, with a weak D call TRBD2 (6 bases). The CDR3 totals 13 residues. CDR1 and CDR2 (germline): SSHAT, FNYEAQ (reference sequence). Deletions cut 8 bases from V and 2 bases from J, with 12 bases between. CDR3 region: CASSRGSQETQYF. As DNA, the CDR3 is TGTGCCAGCTCACGGGGGTCTCAAGAGACCCAGTACTTC.

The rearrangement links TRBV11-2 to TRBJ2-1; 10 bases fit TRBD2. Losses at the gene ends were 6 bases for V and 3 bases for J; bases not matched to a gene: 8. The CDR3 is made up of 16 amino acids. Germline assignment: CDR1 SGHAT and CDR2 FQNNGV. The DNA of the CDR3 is TGTGCCAGCAGGATGACTAGCGGGCGAAACTACAATGAGCAGTTCTTC. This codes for CASRMTSGRNYNEQFF.

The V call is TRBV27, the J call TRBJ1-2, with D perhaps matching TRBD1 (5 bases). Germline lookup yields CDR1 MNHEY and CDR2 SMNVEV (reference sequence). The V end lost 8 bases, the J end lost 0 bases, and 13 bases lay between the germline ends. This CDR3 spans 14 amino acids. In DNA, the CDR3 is TGTGCCAGCGGAGACAGCAATTCTAACTATGGCTACACCTTC. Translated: CASGDSNSNYGYTF.

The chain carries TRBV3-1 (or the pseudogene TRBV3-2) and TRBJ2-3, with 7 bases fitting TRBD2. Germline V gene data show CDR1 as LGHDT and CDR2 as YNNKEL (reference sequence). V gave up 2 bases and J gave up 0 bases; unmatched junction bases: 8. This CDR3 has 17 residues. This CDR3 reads CASSQNLLASSTDTQYF. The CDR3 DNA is TGTGCCAGCAGCCAAAACCTACTAGCGTCTAGCACAGATACGCAGTATTTT.